The 12 T cell receptor beta chains reported below all come from one sample, sequenced in a study of blood T cell repertoires in COVID-19. Assay used: immunoSEQ multiplex PCR; TCRdb lists only in-frame clones, some missing. The table lists about 150,000 clones, about 90% of them singletons. Sequences were obtained from peripheral blood. Every receptor here comes from a man in his forties or fifties with acute or convalescent COVID-19.

The chain carries TRBV19 and TRBJ2-5, with TRBD2 matching over 8 bases. From germline, CDR1 is LNHDA and CDR2 SQIVND (reference sequence). Trimming removed 1 base from V and 5 bases from J; junction bases left unmatched: 6. The CDR3 extends over 15 amino acids. The CDR3 reads CASSIGSGGVETQYF. CDR3 coding DNA: TGTGCCAGTAGTATAGGAAGCGGGGGTGTGGAGACCCAGTACTTC.

The gene calls are TRBV18 and TRBJ2-5; TRBD1 agrees at 9 bases. Germline lookup yields CDR1 KGHSH and CDR2 LQKENI. The CDR3 totals 16 residues. The junction had 11 bases not matched to a gene; V was cut back by 4 bases and J by 5 bases. CDR3: CASSRGTGYGSETQYF. The CDR3 DNA follows: TGTGCCAGCTCACGCGGGACAGGGTATGGGTCGGAGACCCAGTACTTC.

The chain employs TRBV6-5 and TRBJ1-1; no clear D. CDR1 and CDR2 (germline): MNHEY, SVGAGI. The CDR3 runs 15 residues. Trimming stripped 6 bases from V and 4 bases from J, with 18 bases between. The CDR3, as DNA: TGTGCCAGCAGCGCATCTCGACTGGCGGTCACTGAAGCTTTCTTT. Its translation: CASSASRLAVTEAFF.

The rearrangement joins TRBV5-1 to TRBJ2-1, with TRBD1 identical over 8 bases. Germline CDR1 reads SGHRS; CDR2 reads YFSETQ. The CDR3 is 15 residues long. Unmatched junction bases numbered 7, after V lost 3 bases and J lost 5 bases. The CDR3 sequence: CASSSGQAPNNEQFF. CDR3 bases: TGCGCCAGCAGCTCGGGACAGGCCCCCAACAATGAGCAGTTCTTC.

The chain couples TRBV19 to TRBJ2-7, with 11 bases fitting TRBD2. Germline CDR1 LNHDA, CDR2 SQIVND (reference sequence). The ends lost 6 bases at V and 3 bases at J; junction bases unmatched: 7. CDR3 length equals 15 residues. The CDR3: CASRPGTSGNYEQYF. The CDR3 nucleotides are TGTGCCAGTAGGCCAGGGACTAGCGGAAACTACGAGCAGTACTTC.

This chain connects TRBV21-1 to TRBJ1-1; the DNA was not used to check the table's D call, TRBD1. TRBV21-1 is listed as a pseudogene. The CDR3 sequence is 16 residues long. This CDR3 is CASSKALYRENTEAFF. The CDR3 DNA is TGTGCCAGCAGCAAAGCGCTTTACAGAGAGAACACTGAAGCTTTCTTT.

The J gene is TRBJ1-1, the V gene TRBV9; D not certain. V lost 0 bases and J lost 1, with 7 bases in between. The germline CDR1 and CDR2 sequences are SGDLS and YYNGEE. The CDR3 has 14 residues. The CDR3 spells CASSVGPENTEAFF. The CDR3 DNA reads TGTGCCAGCAGCGTAGGTCCAGAGAACACTGAAGCTTTCTTT.

This chain links TRBV5-8 with TRBJ1-2; D perhaps matches TRBD1 (6 bases). CDR3 length equals 13 residues. Germline CDR1 and CDR2: SGHTS and YDEGEE. Trimming cost V 1 base and J 8 bases, with 12 bases left between them. CDR3 sequence reads: CASSLQGFGGYTF. CDR3 nucleotide sequence: TGTGCCAGCAGCTTGCAGGGGTTCGGCGGCTACACCTTC.

This chain links TRBV7-3 with TRBJ2-7; 7 nucleotides agree with TRBD1. This CDR3 contains 16 residues. CDR1 and CDR2 from the germline V gene are SGHTA and FQGTGA. The J segment lost 1 base and the V segment lost 4 bases, leaving 10 bases of the junction unmatched. In nucleotides, the CDR3 is TGTGCCAGCAGCTATCCCCCGGGACAGTGTTCCTACGAGCAGTACGTC. It encodes CASSYPPGQCSYEQYV.

V usage is TRBV7-8 and J usage is TRBJ1-3; perhaps TRBD1 as D (6 bases). The CDR3 is 14 amino acids. The germline CDR1 and CDR2 sequences are SGHVS and FQNEAQ. V was shortened by 5 bases and J by 8 bases, with 16 bases between the two germline ends. CDR3 nucleotides: TGTGCCAGCAGCACGTATACAGGGCTGGACACCATATATTTT. Residues: CASSTYTGLDTIYF. Filled out from reference TRBV7-8 and TRBJ1-3, the complete variable domain reads GAGVSQSPRYKVAKRGQDVALRCDPISGHVSLFWYQQALGQGPEFLTYFQNEAQLDKSGLPSDRFFAERPEGSVSTLKIQRTQQEDSAVYLCASSTYTGLDTIYFGEGSWLTVV.

The chain employs TRBV5-1 and TRBJ2-5; the D gene is possibly TRBD2 (5 bases). Trimming cost V 5 bases and J 3 bases, with 5 bases left between them. The length of the CDR3 is 11 residues. CDR1 is SGHRS and CDR2 is YFSETQ in the germline V gene. CDR3 bases: TGCGCCAGCAGGGGAGAAGAGACCCAGTACTTC. Translated, it gives CASRGEETQYF.

The chain combines TRBV7-3 with TRBJ1-2, with 8 positions matching TRBD1. The germline CDR1 and CDR2 sequences are SGHTA and FQGTGA. The CDR3 covers 18 residues. With V trimmed by 1 base and J by 0 bases, 10 bases remained unmatched. The CDR3 loop reads CASSLRGTGTGANYGYTF. The CDR3 DNA follows: TGTGCCAGCAGCTTAAGGGGGACAGGCACGGGGGCTAACTATGGCTACACCTTC.